A single sample is the source of the 7 T cell receptor beta chains below, sequenced in a study of cytomegalovirus exposure and HLA in healthy donors. In the PCR, 60 Vbeta and 13 Jbeta primers were used. Clones were read by immunoSEQ multiplex PCR, and TCRdb kept only the in-frame ones, dropping some. In the table there are approximately 150,000 clones, approximately 72% of which are singletons. Sample: PBMCs. These receptors originate from a woman aged 60-75 years in good health and CMV-seronegative.

V and J are TRBV29-1 and TRBJ2-4, with 7 bases aligning to TRBD2. CDR1 SQVTM and CDR2 ANQGSEA come from the germline V gene. Trimming took 3 bases from V and 1 from J; bases not matched to a gene: 9. The CDR3 sequence is 16 residues long. Written as DNA, the CDR3 is TGCAGCGTTGAGTTGGGGGGGAATTTGGCCAAAAACATTCAGTACTTC. The encoded protein is CSVELGGNLAKNIQYF.

The V call is TRBV5-1, the J call TRBJ2-3; 7 bases match TRBD2. Germline CDR1 reads SGHRS; CDR2 reads YFSETQ. The CDR3 runs to 14 residues. Germline trimming cut 0 bases from V and 5 bases from J; bases unmatched to any gene: 3. In DNA, the CDR3 is TGCGCCAGCAGCTTGGGGACTAGGGGAGATACGCAGTATTTT. Protein sequence: CASSLGTRGDTQYF.

The CDR3 bases are TGTGCCAGCAGTGACGACAGGGCTTACAATCAGCCCCAGCATTTT. Its protein product is CASSDDRAYNQPQHF. The chain carries TRBV2 and TRBJ1-5; TRBD1 aligns across 7 bases. Germline CDR1 reads SNHLY; CDR2 reads FYNNEI. The CDR3 contains 15 residues. Trimming took 3 bases from V and 3 from J; bases not matched to a gene: 5.

This clone was counted only a few times. The chain joins TRBV29-1 to TRBJ2-7; 11 bases line up with TRBD1. V lost 7 bases, J lost 2 bases, and 7 bases stayed unmatched. Germline V gene sequence: CDR1 SQVTM, CDR2 ANQGSEA. The CDR3 spans 14 residues. The chain's CDR3 is CSAGQGAGAYEQYF. CDR3 nucleotides: TGCAGCGCAGGACAGGGGGCAGGGGCCTACGAGCAGTACTTC.

This clone was seen only a few times. This CDR3 is CSVGDRVAGANVLTF. DNA for the CDR3: TGCAGCGTTGGAGACAGGGTTGCCGGGGCCAACGTCCTGACTTTC. The chain couples TRBV29-1 to TRBJ2-6, with TRBD1 matching 7 bases. In germline, CDR1 is SQVTM, CDR2 ANQGSEA. There are 15 residues in the CDR3. V shed 4 bases, J shed 4 bases, and the junction held 7 bases outside the gene matches.

This chain connects TRBV7-9 to TRBJ2-5, with 10 bases fitting TRBD2. The CDR3 contains 14 residues. J lost 3 bases, V lost 4 bases, and 2 bases had no gene match. The germline gives CDR1 SEHNR, CDR2 FQNEAQ (reference sequence). CDR3: CASSSGLAEETQYF. In DNA, the CDR3 is TGTGCCAGCAGCTCTGGACTAGCGGAAGAGACCCAGTACTTC.

This chain links TRBV23-1 with TRBJ1-6; TRBD1 matches 7 bases. TRBV23-1 is annotated as an ORF whose role is uncertain. CDR3 length: 15 amino acids. Unmatched junction bases numbered 10, after V lost 3 bases and J lost 11 bases. CDR3 nucleotides: TGCGCCAGCAGTCATTTCCCAGGGGGATCGCCACCCCTCCACTTT. Residues: CASSHFPGGSPPLHF.